The entry below gives a single T cell receptor beta chain sequence along with its context. The read stops 3 residues short of the end of the CDR3; the missing end is completed from the germline J gene. This sample was taken from a study of T cells in women clearing cervical HPV infection. Method: immunoSEQ multiplex PCR; TCRdb's copy keeps in-frame clones and lacks some. The listing contains tens of thousands of clones. The CDR3 runs to 15 residues. Germline CDR1 and CDR2: SGHDT and YYEEEE. V trimming: 4 bases; J trimming: 8 bases; junction bases outside the gene matches: 8. Sequencing input: blood buffy coat. The chain employs TRBV5-6 and TRBJ2-1, with 11 bases that match TRBD2. This TCR was recovered from a woman between 18 and 70 years old with a cervical HPV16 infection that either progressed to CIN3+ or cleared (not recorded which). The DNA read from the CDR3 is TGTGCCAGCAGCACCGGGACTAGCGGCCTCTATGAG. Translation gives CASSTGTSGLYE. Given in full, the CDR3 is CASSTGTSGLYEQFF.